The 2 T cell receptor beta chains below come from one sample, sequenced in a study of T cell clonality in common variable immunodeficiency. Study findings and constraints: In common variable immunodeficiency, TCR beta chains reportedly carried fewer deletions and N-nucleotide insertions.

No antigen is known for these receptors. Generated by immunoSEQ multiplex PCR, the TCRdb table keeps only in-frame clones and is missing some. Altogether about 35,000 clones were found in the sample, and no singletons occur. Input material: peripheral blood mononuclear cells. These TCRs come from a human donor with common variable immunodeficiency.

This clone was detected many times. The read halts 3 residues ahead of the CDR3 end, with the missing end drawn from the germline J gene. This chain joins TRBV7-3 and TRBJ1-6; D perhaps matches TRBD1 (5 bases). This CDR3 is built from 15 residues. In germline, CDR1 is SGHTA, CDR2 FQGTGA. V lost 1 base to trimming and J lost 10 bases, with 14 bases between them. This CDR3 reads CASSLSPGGASPLHF. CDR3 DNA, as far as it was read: TGTGCCAGCAGCTTAAGCCCGGGGGGAGCCTCACCC.

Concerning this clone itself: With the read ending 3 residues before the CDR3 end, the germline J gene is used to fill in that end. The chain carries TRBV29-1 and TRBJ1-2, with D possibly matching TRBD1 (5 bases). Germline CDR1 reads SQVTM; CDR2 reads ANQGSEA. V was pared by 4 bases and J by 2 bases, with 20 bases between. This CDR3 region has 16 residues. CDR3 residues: CSVVDTSQGLNYGYTF. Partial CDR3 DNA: TGCAGCGTTGTTGATACCAGTCAGGGCCTCAACTATGGC.